This T cell receptor beta chain derives from a study of blood T cell repertoires in COVID-19 (TCRdb year 2020). Describing the broader study: The collaborator samples originated in the United States, Italy and Spain and spanned the acute and convalescent phases of COVID-19. The material from the prospective study consisted of cDNA or gDNA derived from T cells, B-cell-depleted T cells, or PBMCs. The dataset comprised deeply sampled blood TCRbeta repertoires from subjects exposed to, actively infected with, or recovered from COVID-19. A freely available public database, intended as a resource for researchers studying the immune response to SARS-CoV-2, is where the repertoires were released. The samples were drawn from the first 160 participants of the ongoing ImmuneRACE study and from 1,254 subjects provided by 6 global collaborators. The sample metadata nearly always contained a de-identified subject ID, COVID-19 status, age in years and sex. HLA class I and class II types, where available, came from metadata supplied by the sample provider rather than from assay-based typing. The research as a whole found: How much clinical and demographic metadata was included differed by source and by participant, and the metadata was provided uncurated.

A few counts support this clone. The target of this receptor is not known. No much larger clonotype is one base removed from it; base qualities were not supplied. According to the germline V gene, CDR1 reads SQVTM and CDR2 reads ANQGSEA. The junction shows trimming of 4 bases on V and 6 bases on J, plus 16 bases between the germline ends. Including the terminal cysteine and phenylalanine, the CDR3 comprises 14 residues. CDR3 DNA only is kept here, 42 bases in frame from base 1. Enrolling through a virtual design, the prospective study's participants ranged in age from roughly 18 to 95 years and lived across around 25 United States geographic areas. To assign participants to cohorts, the prospective study relied on clinical history that participants themselves reported in a screening survey and a study questionnaire. Exposed participants had been in contact, within 2 weeks of entering the study, with a person who had a PCR-confirmed or clinician-diagnosed case of COVID-19. In the prospective study, whole blood, serum and a nasopharyngeal or oropharyngeal swab were collected from each participant by mobile phlebotomists. Additional blood draws and questionnaires over a 2-month period could optionally be provided by prospective study participants. Prospective study blood samples were shipped either frozen or at room temperature before DNA extraction.

TCRbeta CDR3 regions were amplified from genomic DNA by means of the immunoSEQ Assay, a bias-controlled multiplex PCR. Regarding the original processing steps: The number of nucleated cells in each sample was estimated from the amplification of reference gene primers within the assay. Sequence reads were collapsed and filtered to measure the absolute abundance of every unique TCRbeta CDR3 rearrangement. For each sample, productive Simpson clonality was calculated by taking the square root of Simpson's diversity index across productive rearrangements. Imported from immuneACCESS, the table was reduced by TCRdb to in-frame sequences with V and J called. These copies leave out some clones; in studies compared against another copy, an unresolved V gene accounts for under half, and the cause of the remainder is not known. V, J and clone size were drawn from that table, and D and trimming were deduced from the DNA. The sample data list fewer than 250,000 clones, and roughly 80% of these were observed just once. Of the sample, more than 4.5% falls within the top ten clones.

The rearranged chain carries TRBV29-1 and TRBJ2-1, and the D gene may be TRBD1, 5 bases matching. The clonotype was recovered from a woman between 50 and 59 years old who had been exposed to COVID-19. The specimen sequenced was PBMCs or T cells enriched from blood (not recorded which). CDR3 region: CSVVAGMRFNEQFF. The DNA reads TGCAGCGTTGTTGCAGGGATGAGGTTCAATGAGCAGTTCTTC.